The rows below give T cell receptor beta chains drawn from one sample of a study of cytomegalovirus exposure and HLA in healthy donors. Sequencing was performed with immunoSEQ multiplex PCR; in TCRdb, only in-frame clones are kept and a portion is missing. The table lists approximately 280,000 clones, roughly 89% of them singletons. Material for sequencing was PBMCs. Every receptor here comes from a woman between 18 and 29 years old in good health and CMV-seronegative. Each CDR3 is given with its conserved first and last residue. Fields, in order: V gene, J gene, D gene, clone size, CDR3 protein, CDR3 DNA. A D gene is named only where the DNA matches it firmly. Where a row states a size, it is once, few, many or the class of an expanded clone; other rows omit it.

TRBV6-1,TRBJ1-5,TRBD1,.,CASSAQGAPNQPQHF,TGTGCCAGCAGCGCACAGGGGGCCCCTAATCAGCCCCAGCATTTT
TRBV29-1,TRBJ2-1,TRBD1,.,CSVNRDRGLSEQFF,TGCAGCGTTAACCGGGACAGGGGGCTAAGTGAGCAGTTCTTC
TRBV9,TRBJ2-1,.,.,CASSPLRDNEQFF,TGTGCCAGCAGCCCATTGAGAGACAATGAGCAGTTCTTC
TRBV29-1,TRBJ1-3,.,.,CSFREDGNTIYF,TGCAGCTTCAGGGAGGATGGAAACACCATATATTTT
TRBV5-4,TRBJ1-4,TRBD1,.,CASSSQGGANEKLFF,TGTGCCAGCAGCTCACAGGGGGGTGCTAATGAAAAACTGTTTTTT
TRBV6-1,TRBJ2-7,TRBD1,once,CASRETGGAYEQYF,TGTGCCAGCAGAGAGACAGGGGGGGCCTACGAGCAGTACTTC
TRBV2,TRBJ1-2,.,.,CASSEAPLYGYTF,TGTGCCAGCAGTGAAGCCCCTCTCTATGGCTACACCTTC
TRBV9,TRBJ1-2,TRBD1,.,CASSVYTGDGYTF,TGTGCCAGCAGCGTATATACAGGGGATGGCTACACCTTC
TRBV19,TRBJ1-1,TRBD1,.,CASSQPGGDTEAFF,TGTGCCAGTAGTCAACCAGGGGGCGACACTGAAGCTTTCTTT
TRBV10-3,TRBJ1-5,.,.,CAISDQGGEQPQHF,TGTGCCATCAGTGACCAGGGAGGAGAGCAGCCCCAGCATTTT
TRBV11-2,TRBJ2-7,.,.,CASSLEGAPYEQYF,TGTGCCAGCAGCTTAGAGGGAGCACCCTACGAGCAGTACTTC
TRBV9,TRBJ2-1,TRBD2,.,CASSVGSSGGGLGNEQFF,TGTGCCAGCAGCGTAGGCAGTAGCGGGGGGGGATTAGGCAATGAGCAGTTCTTC
TRBV18,TRBJ2-7,.,.,CASSTGRVTYEQYF,TGTGCCAGCTCCACGGGCAGGGTGACGTACGAGCAGTACTTC
TRBV2,TRBJ1-1,.,.,CARKNRDKDTEAFF,TGTGCCAGAAAAAACCGGGACAAGGACACTGAAGCTTTCTTT
TRBV13,TRBJ2-7,TRBD2,.,CASSPGLAGGTYEQYF,TGTGCCAGCAGCCCGGGACTAGCGGGGGGGACCTACGAGCAGTACTTC
TRBV30,TRBJ1-2,TRBD1,.,CAWRLGQASGYTF,TGTGCCTGGAGGCTCGGACAGGCAAGTGGCTACACCTTC
TRBV30,TRBJ2-1,.,.,CAWRFDNEQFF,TGTGCCTGGAGGTTCGACAATGAGCAGTTCTTC
TRBV7-2,TRBJ2-7,TRBD1,.,CASSLDWAQTGLYEQYF,TGTGCCAGCAGCTTAGATTGGGCACAGACAGGGCTATACGAGCAGTACTTC
TRBV13,TRBJ1-2,.,.,CASSLRAFVEDNNYGYTF,TGTGCCAGCAGCTTACGCGCGTTCGTGGAAGACAACAACTATGGCTACACCTTC
TRBV6-5,TRBJ1-2,.,.,CASSFDSGNYGYTF,TGTGCCAGCAGTTTTGATTCAGGAAACTATGGCTACACCTTC
TRBV23-1,TRBJ2-2,TRBD1,.,CASSRGTGTGNTGELFF,TGCGCCAGCAGTCGAGGGACCGGGACAGGGAACACCGGGGAGCTGTTTTTT
TRBV10-2,TRBJ2-1,.,.,CASSGGSETSFF,TGCGCCAGCAGTGGGGGTAGCGAGACTTCCTTCTTC
TRBV6-5,TRBJ1-1,TRBD1,.,CASSLKTGGNTEAFF,TGTGCCAGCAGTCTTAAGACAGGGGGGAACACTGAAGCTTTCTTT
TRBV10-2,TRBJ2-3,TRBD2,.,CASSELAGGPDTQYF,TGCGCCAGCAGTGAGTTAGCGGGGGGGCCAGATACGCAGTATTTT
TRBV5-1,TRBJ1-1,.,.,CASSLDGVNTEAFF,TGCGCCAGCAGCTTGGACGGGGTGAACACTGAAGCTTTCTTT
TRBV7-8,TRBJ2-1,.,.,CASSFGRGHGNNEQFF,TGTGCCAGCAGCTTCGGCCGCGGCCACGGGAACAATGAGCAGTTCTTC
TRBV11-2,TRBJ2-3,.,.,CASSAGIRTYTDTQYF,TGTGCCAGTTCGGCAGGGATACGGACCTACACAGATACGCAGTATTTT
TRBV5-4,TRBJ1-2,TRBD1,.,CASSLAGTGVYGYTF,TGTGCCAGCAGCTTGGCGGGGACAGGGGTCTATGGCTACACCTTC
TRBV7-8,TRBJ1-5,TRBD1,.,CASSLDRGNQPQHF,TGTGCCAGCAGCTTGGACAGGGGAAATCAGCCCCAGCATTTT
TRBV5-1,TRBJ1-6,.,.,CASSAGASPLHF,TGCGCCAGCAGCGCGGGGGCTTCACCCCTCCACTTT
TRBV20-1,TRBJ2-1,TRBD1,.,CRPDRDNEQFF,TGCAGACCCGACAGGGACAATGAGCAGTTCTTC
TRBV4-1,TRBJ2-7,TRBD2,.,CASSQAIGASGFYEQYF,TGCGCCAGCAGCCAAGCGATCGGGGCTAGCGGCTTTTACGAGCAGTACTTC
TRBV10-3,TRBJ2-5,TRBD2,.,CAISEAGVGETQYF,TGTGCCATCAGTGAGGCGGGGGTGGGGGAGACCCAGTACTTC
TRBV7-9,TRBJ2-5,.,.,CASSFGVDGTQYF,TGTGCCAGCAGCTTCGGGGTGGATGGGACCCAGTACTTC
TRBV11-2,TRBJ2-1,.,.,CASSFSGGRNNEQFF,TGTGCCAGCAGCTTCTCAGGGGGGCGGAACAATGAGCAGTTCTTC
TRBV5-5,TRBJ1-6,TRBD1,.,CASSRDSHNSPLHF,TGTGCCAGCAGCCGGGACAGTCATAATTCACCCCTCCACTTT
TRBV6-5,TRBJ1-2,TRBD1,once,CASRSTDRGIGGYTF,TGTGCCAGCAGATCCACCGACAGGGGAATAGGCGGCTACACCTTC
TRBV5-1,TRBJ2-3,TRBD2,.,CASKSGGSTDTQYF,TGCGCCAGCAAGTCGGGGGGGTCGACAGATACGCAGTATTTT
TRBV10-3,TRBJ1-1,.,.,CAISESSVEAFF,TGTGCCATCAGTGAGTCGAGCGTTGAAGCTTTCTTT